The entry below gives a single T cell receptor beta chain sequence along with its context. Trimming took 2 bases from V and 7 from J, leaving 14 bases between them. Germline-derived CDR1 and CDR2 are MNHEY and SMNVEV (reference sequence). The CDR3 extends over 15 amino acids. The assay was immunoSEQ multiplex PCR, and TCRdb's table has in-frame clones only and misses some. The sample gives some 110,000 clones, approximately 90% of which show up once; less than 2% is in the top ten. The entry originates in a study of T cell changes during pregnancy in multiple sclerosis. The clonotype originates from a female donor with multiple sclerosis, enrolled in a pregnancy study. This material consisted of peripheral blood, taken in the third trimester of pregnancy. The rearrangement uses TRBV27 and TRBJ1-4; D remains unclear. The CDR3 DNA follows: TGTGCCAGCAGTTTAGGAGGGAAGAAATCTGAAAAACTGTTTTTT. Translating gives CASSLGGKKSEKLFF. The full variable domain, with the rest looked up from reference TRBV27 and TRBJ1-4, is EAQVTQNPRYLITVTGKKLTVTCSQNMNHEYMSWYRQDPGLGLRQIYYSMNVEVTDKGDVPEGYKVSRKEKRNFPLILESPSPNQTSLYFCASSLGGKKSEKLFFGSGTQLSVL.